Ten or more counts support the clone carrying this TCR beta chain. CDR1 is MNHEY and CDR2 is SMNVEV in the germline V gene (reference sequence). The CDR3 is 8 amino acids. V lost 7 bases and J 5 bases, leaving 0 bases between the germline ends. These data come from a study of patients and donors after allogeneic stem cell transplantation. TCRdb analysed the RT-PCR reads with MiXCR anew, one entry per CDR3 protein. The table includes about a million distinct CDR3 sequences, more than 15% detected once. The TCR was taken from a human donor who was either an allogeneic HSCT recipient or a stem cell or donor lymphocyte infusion donor (not recorded which). It is not recorded whose cells these are; they may come from a transplant donor. Sequenced: blood, either unsorted or a sorted T cell fraction (not recorded which). The chain joins TRBV27 to TRBJ2-7; the D is unclear. CDR3 nucleotides: TGTGCCAGCAACGAGCAGTACTTC. Protein sequence: CASNEQYF.